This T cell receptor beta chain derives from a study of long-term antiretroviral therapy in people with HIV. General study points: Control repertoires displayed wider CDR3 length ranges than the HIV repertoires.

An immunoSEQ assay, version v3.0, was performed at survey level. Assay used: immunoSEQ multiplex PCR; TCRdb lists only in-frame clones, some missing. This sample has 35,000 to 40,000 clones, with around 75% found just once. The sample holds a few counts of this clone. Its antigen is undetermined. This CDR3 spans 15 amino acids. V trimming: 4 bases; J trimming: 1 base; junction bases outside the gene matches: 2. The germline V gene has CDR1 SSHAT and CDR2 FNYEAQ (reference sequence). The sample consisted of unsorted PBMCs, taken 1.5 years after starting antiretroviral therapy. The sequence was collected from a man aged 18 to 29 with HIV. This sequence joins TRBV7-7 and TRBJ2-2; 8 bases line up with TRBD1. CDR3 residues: CASSYGQGNTGELFF. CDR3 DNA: TGTGCCAGCAGCTACGGACAGGGGAACACCGGGGAGCTGTTTTTT.